These 25 T cell receptor beta chains share one sample of origin, sequenced in a study of OX40 agonist ivuxolimab in advanced cancers. TCRdb's copy holds only in-frame clones and misses some; the assay was immunoSEQ multiplex PCR. The sample has about 90,000 clones; around 90% are singletons. The sample was CD4+ or CD8+ T cells sorted from blood, taken in a trial of the OX40 agonist ivuxolimab. The source of these receptors is an adult with an advanced solid tumor such as melanoma, head and neck, liver or kidney cancer.

This sequence joins TRBV28 and TRBJ2-2, with D perhaps TRBD1 or TRBD2 (6 bases each). CDR1 MDHEN and CDR2 SYDVKM come from the germline V gene. The CDR3 is 14 residues long. V gave up 10 bases and J gave up 0 bases, with 12 bases separating them. CDR3 nucleotides: TGTGCCACCCGGGGGACACCGAACACCGGGGAGCTGTTTTTT. This codes for CATRGTPNTGELFF. The full variable domain, in which reference TRBV28 and TRBJ2-2 provide the parts outside the CDR3, is DVKVTQSSRYLVKRTGEKVFLECVQDMDHENMFWYRQDPGLGLRLIYFSYDVKMKEKGDIPEGYSVSREKKERFSLILESASTNQTSMYLCATRGTPNTGELFFGEGSRLTVL.

The chain is built from TRBV5-8 and TRBJ1-1; D is uncertain. Trimming pared 2 bases from V and 5 bases from J, leaving 16 bases between. Germline CDR1 reads SGHTS; CDR2 reads YDEGEE. There are 15 residues in the CDR3. This CDR3 reads CASSLLARRGTEAFF. Here the CDR3 DNA reads TGTGCCAGCAGCTTACTTGCAAGACGAGGGACTGAAGCTTTCTTT.

The V call is TRBV11-1, the J call TRBJ2-7; unclear D gene. V lost 8 bases and J lost 2, with 19 bases in between. Germline V gene data show CDR1 as SGHAT and CDR2 as FQDESV (reference sequence). The length of the CDR3 is 15 residues. CDR3: CASAISDAGPYEQYF. DNA of the CDR3: TGTGCCAGCGCCATCTCCGACGCCGGGCCCTACGAGCAGTACTTC.

The chain joins TRBV15 to TRBJ2-1, with 7 positions matching TRBD1. Germline CDR1 reads LNHNV; CDR2 reads YYDKDF (reference sequence). This CDR3 has 15 amino acids. The J segment lost 6 bases and the V segment lost 2 bases, leaving 7 bases of the junction unmatched. Here the CDR3 reads CATSRYNRGSNEQFF. The CDR3 DNA is TGTGCCACCAGCAGATATAACAGGGGCTCCAATGAGCAGTTCTTC.

The rearrangement uses TRBV5-6 and TRBJ2-4; possibly TRBD2 for D (5 bases). The CDR3 runs 16 residues. CDR1 is SGHDT and CDR2 is YYEEEE in the germline V gene. V dropped 3 bases and J dropped 0 bases, with 13 bases sitting between them. CDR3 protein: CASSSVGAGAKNIQYF. The CDR3 nucleotides are TGTGCCAGCAGCTCGGTCGGCGCGGGAGCCAAAAACATTCAGTACTTC.

This sequence joins TRBV11-2 and TRBJ2-1, with D possibly being TRBD2 (6 bases). CDR3 length equals 13 residues. V was trimmed by 3 bases and J by 10 bases, leaving 13 bases between them. CDR1 is SGHAT and CDR2 is FQNNGV in the germline V gene. The CDR3 region is CASSFSGSGEQFF. The CDR3 coding sequence is TGTGCCAGCAGCTTCTCCGGGAGCGGCGAGCAGTTCTTC.

The genes are TRBV4-1 and TRBJ1-4; 9 positions match TRBD1. The V gene's germline CDR1 is MGHRA and CDR2 YSYEKL. This CDR3 has 16 residues. With 2 bases clipped from V and 5 bases from J, the junction kept 6 bases outside the gene matches. Written as DNA, the CDR3 is TGCGCCAGCAGCCAAATAAACAGGGGGCGGAATGAAAAACTGTTTTTT. Its protein is CASSQINRGRNEKLFF.

V and J are TRBV19 and TRBJ2-1; TRBD2 matches at 8 bases. Germline V lookup: CDR1 LNHDA, CDR2 SQIVND (reference sequence). The CDR3 loop spans 16 amino acids. After removal of 4 bases from V and 7 bases from J, the junction contained 12 bases not matched to a gene. The CDR3 DNA sequence: TGTGCCAGTAGTAAGCATGGAGGGACTAGTCGGAATGAGCAGTTCTTC. Its protein product is CASSKHGGTSRNEQFF.

This sequence joins TRBV29-1 and TRBJ2-1, with 12 bases that match TRBD2. V lost 7 bases, J lost 4 bases, and 2 bases stayed unmatched. Germline CDR1 is SQVTM and CDR2 is ANQGSEA. The CDR3 is 13 amino acids. The CDR3 DNA reads TGCAGCGAGACTAGCGGGAGTTACAATGAGCAGTTCTTC. It translates to CSETSGSYNEQFF.

The rearrangement uses TRBV7-2 and TRBJ2-3; D is possibly TRBD2 (6 bases). CDR3 length: 15 amino acids. The V gene lost 5 bases and the J gene lost 0 bases, with 12 bases spanning the gap. Germline assignment: CDR1 SGHTA and CDR2 FQGNSA. CDR3 region: CASSRRESSTDTQYF. The CDR3 DNA sequence: TGTGCCAGCAGCCGACGGGAGTCTAGCACAGATACGCAGTATTTT.

The chain uses TRBV7-8 and TRBJ2-1; TRBD1 is a possible D gene (6 bases). Germline CDR1 reads SGHVS; CDR2 reads FQNEAQ. This CDR3 has 15 residues. V lost 3 bases, J lost 2 bases, and 11 bases lay in between. The CDR3 sequence is CASSFRDTPYNEQFF. CDR3 sequence (DNA): TGTGCCAGCAGCTTCCGGGACACACCCTACAATGAGCAGTTCTTC.

This sequence joins TRBV5-1 and TRBJ2-5; D is unclear. CDR3 length: 12 residues. V dropped 1 base and J dropped 0 bases, with 1 base sitting between them. Germline-derived CDR1 and CDR2 are SGHRS and YFSETQ. DNA of the CDR3: TGCGCCAGCAGCTTGCACCAAGAGACCCAGTACTTC. This encodes CASSLHQETQYF.

The chain links TRBV18 to TRBJ2-1, with D tentatively TRBD1 (5 bases). Deletions cut 3 bases from V and 5 bases from J, with 11 bases between. Germline V gives CDR1 KGHSH, CDR2 LQKENI. The CDR3 runs 14 residues. The DNA of the CDR3 is TGTGCCAGCTCACCTACGACAGTTAACAATGAGCAGTTCTTC. Translated: CASSPTTVNNEQFF.

This chain joins TRBV7-8 and TRBJ2-7; TRBD1 aligns across 11 bases. V was pared by 6 bases and J by 6 bases, with 7 bases of the junction left unmatched. The CDR3 is 14 residues long. The germline V gene encodes CDR1 SGHVS and CDR2 FQNEAQ. The CDR3 DNA sequence: TGTGCCAGCAGTTTCAGCGGGACAGGGGGCGAGCAGTACTTC. Translating it yields CASSFSGTGGEQYF.

The CDR3 nucleotides read TGTGCCAGCAGCATTCAACAGGGACAGCAGTACTTC. As protein: CASSIQQGQQYF. This chain joins TRBV5-4 and TRBJ2-7, with D tentatively TRBD1 (6 bases). CDR1 and CDR2 from the germline V gene are SGHNT and YYREEE (reference sequence). V was cut by 4 bases and J by 8 bases, with 13 bases left in between. The CDR3 has 12 amino acids.

CDR3 in amino acids: CASSPTSGNSYEQYF. DNA of the CDR3: TGTGCCAGCTCACCGACTAGCGGGAACTCCTACGAGCAGTACTTC. The rearrangement joins TRBV18 to TRBJ2-7; TRBD2 agrees at 11 bases. CDR1 is KGHSH, CDR2 LQKENI, per germline. The CDR3 has 15 amino acids. Unmatched junction bases numbered 1, after V lost 3 bases and J lost 0 bases.

The V gene is TRBV11-3, the J gene TRBJ2-7, with D possibly TRBD2 on 5 matching bases. Germline lookup yields CDR1 SGHNT and CDR2 YENEEA. V shed 1 base and J shed 3 bases, with 22 bases lying between them. CDR3 length: 18 amino acids. The CDR3 nucleotides are TGTGCCAGCAGCTTAGTCCGTACGCGGTCCACTAGACACTACGAGCAGTACTTC. As protein: CASSLVRTRSTRHYEQYF. The full variable domain, rest sourced from reference TRBV11-3 and TRBJ2-7, is EAGVVQSPRYKIIEKKQPVAFWCNPISGHNTLYWYLQNLGQGPELLIRYENEEAVDDSQLPKDRFSAERLKGVDSTLKIQPAELGDSAVYLCASSLVRTRSTRHYEQYFGPGTRLTVT.

The chain uses TRBV7-7 and TRBJ2-1; D is ambiguous. Germline CDR1 SSHAT, CDR2 FNYEAQ (reference sequence). V was pared by 3 bases and J by 0 bases, with 15 bases between. The CDR3 contains 17 residues. The DNA for the CDR3 is TGTGCCAGCAGCTTTTTTTCGAGACTTTGCTCCTACAATGAGCAGTTCTTC. This translates into CASSFFSRLCSYNEQFF.

Comments on this clone: Different DNA sequences within this sample yield the same CDR3. The CDR3 bases are TGTGCCAGCAGCTTAGCCAGGGGCTATGGCTACACCTTC. It specifies CASSLARGYGYTF. V is TRBV7-2 and J is TRBJ1-2; possibly TRBD1 for D (6 bases). The germline V and J ends were trimmed by 0 bases and 4 bases, with 6 bases remaining between them. The CDR3 length is 13 residues. The germline V gene has CDR1 SGHTA and CDR2 FQGNSA.

The rearrangement joins TRBV5-1 to TRBJ2-7, with D hard to call. V lost 0 bases and J lost 7, with 14 bases in between. Per germline, CDR1 SGHRS and CDR2 YFSETQ. This CDR3 region has 14 residues. This CDR3 reads CASSLVGRPLEQYF. Here the CDR3 DNA reads TGCGCCAGCAGCTTGGTAGGTCGGCCCTTAGAGCAGTACTTC.

The gene calls are TRBV4-3 and TRBJ1-2, with TRBD1 matching over 10 bases. The CDR3 consists of 17 residues. Trimming at V came to 3 bases and at J to 4 bases, leaving 11 bases not matched to a gene. In germline, CDR1 is LGHNA, CDR2 YSLEER. This chain's CDR3 is CASSQQTGGASIYGYTF. The CDR3 nucleotides read TGCGCCAGCAGCCAGCAGACAGGGGGCGCCTCGATCTATGGCTACACCTTC.

This clone appeared once. The chain links TRBV5-4 to TRBJ2-1; the match to TRBD2 covers 7 bases. The germline V gene encodes CDR1 SGHNT and CDR2 YYREEE (reference sequence). The V segment lost 3 bases and the J segment 5 bases; nucleotides outside the gene matches: 5. CDR3 length: 14 residues. The CDR3 DNA is TGTGCCAGCAGCTGGCGGCTAGCGGACAATGAGCAGTTCTTC. Amino acids: CASSWRLADNEQFF.

The table lists this clone with a count of one. The V call is TRBV15, the J call TRBJ2-7; 7 bases fit TRBD1. Looked up from germline, CDR1 is LNHNV and CDR2 is YYDKDF (reference sequence). The V segment lost 0 bases and the J segment 5 bases; nucleotides outside the gene matches: 1. This CDR3 region has 13 residues. The CDR3 here is CATSREQGNEQYF. The CDR3 DNA reads TGTGCCACCAGCAGAGAACAGGGGAACGAGCAGTACTTC. Using reference TRBV15 and TRBJ2-7 for the parts outside the CDR3, the full variable domain is DAMVIQNPRYQVTQFGKPVTLSCSQTLNHNVMYWYQQKSSQAPKLLFHYYDKDFNNEADTPDNFQSRRPNTSFCFLDIRSPGLGDTAMYLCATSREQGNEQYFGPGTRLTVT.

This clone is a singleton in its sample. The rearrangement uses TRBV5-5 and TRBJ2-3; D possibly corresponds to TRBD2 (5 bases). The V end lost 5 bases, the J end lost 5 bases, and 18 bases lay between the germline ends. CDR3 length equals 15 residues. The germline CDR1 and CDR2 sequences are SGHKS and YYEKEE (reference sequence). This CDR3 reads CASRPGIFTGDTQYF. CDR3 nucleotide sequence: TGTGCCAGCAGGCCCGGGATATTCACGGGAGATACGCAGTATTTT.

The chain has TRBV28 and TRBJ1-5; D is undetermined. V shed 6 bases and J shed 3 bases, with 12 bases lying between them. Germline V CDR1 and CDR2: MDHEN, SYDVKM. This CDR3 is 14 amino acids long. CDR3 amino acids: CASSSDTPNQPQHF. Written as DNA, the CDR3 is TGTGCCAGCAGCTCAGACACCCCCAATCAGCCCCAGCATTTT.